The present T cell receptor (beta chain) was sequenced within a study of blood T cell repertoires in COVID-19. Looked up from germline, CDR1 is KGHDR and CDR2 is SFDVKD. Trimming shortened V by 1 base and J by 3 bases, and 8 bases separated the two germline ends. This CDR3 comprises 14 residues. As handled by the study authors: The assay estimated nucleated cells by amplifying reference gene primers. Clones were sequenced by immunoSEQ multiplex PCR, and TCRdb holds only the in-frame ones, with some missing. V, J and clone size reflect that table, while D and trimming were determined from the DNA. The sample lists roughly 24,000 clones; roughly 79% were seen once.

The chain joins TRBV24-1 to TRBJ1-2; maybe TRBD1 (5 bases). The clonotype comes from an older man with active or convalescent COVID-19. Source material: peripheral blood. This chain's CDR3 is CATSDLGRDYGYTF. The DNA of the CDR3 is TGTGCCACCAGTGATTTAGGCAGGGACTATGGCTACACCTTC.